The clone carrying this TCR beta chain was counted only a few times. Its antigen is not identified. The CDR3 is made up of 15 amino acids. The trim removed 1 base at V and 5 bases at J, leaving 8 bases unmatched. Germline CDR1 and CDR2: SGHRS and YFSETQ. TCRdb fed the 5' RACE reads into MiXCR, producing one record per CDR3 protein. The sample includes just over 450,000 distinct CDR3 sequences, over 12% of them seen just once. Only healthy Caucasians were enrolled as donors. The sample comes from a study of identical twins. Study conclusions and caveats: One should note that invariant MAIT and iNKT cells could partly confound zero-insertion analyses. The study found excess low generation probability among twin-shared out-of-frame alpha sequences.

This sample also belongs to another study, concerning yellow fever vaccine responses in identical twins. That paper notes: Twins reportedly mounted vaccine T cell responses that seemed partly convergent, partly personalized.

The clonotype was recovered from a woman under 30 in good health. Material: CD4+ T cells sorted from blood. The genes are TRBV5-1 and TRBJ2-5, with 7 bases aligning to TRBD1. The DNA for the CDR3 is TGCGCCAGCAGCTTGAAGGGGGCGACGGGTGAGACCCAGTACTTC. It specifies CASSLKGATGETQYF.